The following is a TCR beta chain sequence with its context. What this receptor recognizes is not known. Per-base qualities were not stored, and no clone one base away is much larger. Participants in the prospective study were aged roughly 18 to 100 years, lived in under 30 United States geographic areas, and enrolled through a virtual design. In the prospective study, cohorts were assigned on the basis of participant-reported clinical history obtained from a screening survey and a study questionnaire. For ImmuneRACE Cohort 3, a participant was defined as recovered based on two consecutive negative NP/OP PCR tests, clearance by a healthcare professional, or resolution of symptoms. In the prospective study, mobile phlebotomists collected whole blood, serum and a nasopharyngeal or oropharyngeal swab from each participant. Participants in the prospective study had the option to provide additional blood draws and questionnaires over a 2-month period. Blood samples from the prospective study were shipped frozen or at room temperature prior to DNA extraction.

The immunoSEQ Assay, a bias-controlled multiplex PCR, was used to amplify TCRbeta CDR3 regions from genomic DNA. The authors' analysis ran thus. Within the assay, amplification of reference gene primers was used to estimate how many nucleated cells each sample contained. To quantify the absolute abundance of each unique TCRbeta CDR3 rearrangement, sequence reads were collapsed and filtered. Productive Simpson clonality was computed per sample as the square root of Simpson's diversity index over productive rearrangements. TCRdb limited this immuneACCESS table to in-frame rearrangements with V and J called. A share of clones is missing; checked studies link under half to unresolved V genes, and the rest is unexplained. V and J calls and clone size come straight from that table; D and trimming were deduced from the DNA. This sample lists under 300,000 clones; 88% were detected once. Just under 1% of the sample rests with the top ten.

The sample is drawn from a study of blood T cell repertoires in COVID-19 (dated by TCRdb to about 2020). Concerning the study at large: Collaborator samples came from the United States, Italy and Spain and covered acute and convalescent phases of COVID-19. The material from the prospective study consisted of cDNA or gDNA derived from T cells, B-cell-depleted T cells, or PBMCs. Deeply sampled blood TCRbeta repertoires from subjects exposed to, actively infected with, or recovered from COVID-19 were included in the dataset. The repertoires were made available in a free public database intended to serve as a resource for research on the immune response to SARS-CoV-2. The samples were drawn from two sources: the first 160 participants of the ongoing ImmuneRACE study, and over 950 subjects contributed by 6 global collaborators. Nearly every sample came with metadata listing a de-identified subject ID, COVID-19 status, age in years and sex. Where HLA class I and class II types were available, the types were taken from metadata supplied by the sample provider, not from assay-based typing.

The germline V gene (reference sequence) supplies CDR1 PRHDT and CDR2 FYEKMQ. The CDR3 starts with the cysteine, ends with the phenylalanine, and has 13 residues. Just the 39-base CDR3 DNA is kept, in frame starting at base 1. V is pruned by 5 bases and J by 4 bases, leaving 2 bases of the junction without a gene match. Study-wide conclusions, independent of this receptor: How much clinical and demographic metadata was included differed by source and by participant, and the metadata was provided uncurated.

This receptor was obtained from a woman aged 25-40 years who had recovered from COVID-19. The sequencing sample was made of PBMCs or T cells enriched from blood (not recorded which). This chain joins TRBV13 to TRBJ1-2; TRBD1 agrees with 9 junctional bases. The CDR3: CASSQGQGYGYTF. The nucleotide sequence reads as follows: TGTGCCAGCAGCCAGGGACAGGGCTATGGCTACACCTTC.